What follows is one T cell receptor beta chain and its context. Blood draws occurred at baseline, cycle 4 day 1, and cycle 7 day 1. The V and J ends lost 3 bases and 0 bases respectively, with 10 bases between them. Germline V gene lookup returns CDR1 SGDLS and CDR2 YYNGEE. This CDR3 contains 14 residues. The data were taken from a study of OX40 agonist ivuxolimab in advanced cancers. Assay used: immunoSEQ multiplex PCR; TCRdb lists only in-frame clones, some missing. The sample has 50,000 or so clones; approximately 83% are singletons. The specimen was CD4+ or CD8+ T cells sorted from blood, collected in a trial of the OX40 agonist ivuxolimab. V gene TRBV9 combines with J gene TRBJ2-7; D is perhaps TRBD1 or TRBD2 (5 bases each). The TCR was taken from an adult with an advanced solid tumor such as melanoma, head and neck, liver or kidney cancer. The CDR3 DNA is TGTGCCAGCAGCGCAGGGAGCACCTCCTACGAGCAGTACTTC. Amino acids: CASSAGSTSYEQYF. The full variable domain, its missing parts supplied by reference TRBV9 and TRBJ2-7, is DSGVTQTPKHLITATGQRVTLRCSPRSGDLSVYWYQQSLDQGLQFLIQYYNGEERAKGNILERFSAQQFPDLHSELNLSSLELGDSALYFCASSAGSTSYEQYFGPGTRLTVT.